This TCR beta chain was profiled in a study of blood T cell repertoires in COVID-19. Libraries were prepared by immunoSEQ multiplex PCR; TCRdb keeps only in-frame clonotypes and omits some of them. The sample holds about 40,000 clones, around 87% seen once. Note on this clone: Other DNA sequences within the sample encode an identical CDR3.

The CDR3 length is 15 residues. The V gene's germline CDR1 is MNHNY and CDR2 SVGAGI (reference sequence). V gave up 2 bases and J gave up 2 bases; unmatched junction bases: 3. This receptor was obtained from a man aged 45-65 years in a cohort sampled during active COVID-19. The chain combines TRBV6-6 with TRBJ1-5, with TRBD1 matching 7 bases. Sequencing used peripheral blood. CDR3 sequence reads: CASSYGQGGNQPQHF. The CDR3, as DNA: TGTGCCAGCAGTTACGGGCAGGGGGGCAATCAGCCCCAGCATTTT.